This T cell receptor (beta chain) was profiled in a study of blood T cell repertoires in COVID-19. CDR3 length: 12 residues. CDR1 is ENHRY and CDR2 is SYGVKD in the germline V gene. Trimming removed 2 bases at V and 5 bases at J, with 5 bases between. The table came from immunoSEQ multiplex PCR; TCRdb's copy has only in-frame clones and leaves some out. The repertoire has 60,000 to 65,000 clones, roughly 80% of them found once; the top ten carry about 20%. The V and J genes are TRBV10-3 and TRBJ2-3; perhaps TRBD2 as D (5 bases). This TCR came from a man in his fifties or sixties with acute or convalescent COVID-19. The sequencing sample was made of peripheral blood. The CDR3 loop reads CAISEGLDTQYF. CDR3 DNA: TGTGCCATCAGTGAGGGACTAGATACGCAGTATTTT.